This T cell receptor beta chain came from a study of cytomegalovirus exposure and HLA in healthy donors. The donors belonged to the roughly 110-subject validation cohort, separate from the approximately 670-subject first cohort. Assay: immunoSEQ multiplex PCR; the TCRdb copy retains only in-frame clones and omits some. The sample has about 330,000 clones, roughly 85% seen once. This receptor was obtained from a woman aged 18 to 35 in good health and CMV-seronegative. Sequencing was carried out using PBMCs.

CDR3 residues: CASLGLPLYGYTF. CDR3 coding DNA: TGTGCCAGTCTCGGACTCCCTCTCTATGGCTACACCTTC. The rearrangement uses TRBV28 and TRBJ1-2, with D unresolved. Trimming removed 9 bases from V and 4 bases from J, with 15 bases in between. Germline assignment: CDR1 MDHEN and CDR2 SYDVKM. The CDR3 contains 13 residues.